This entry features one TCR beta chain sequence. A 5'RACE reaction primed in the constant segment made cDNA libraries of TCR alpha and TCR beta, and these carried sample barcodes and UMIs. A single record per CDR3 protein comes from TCRdb applying MiXCR to the 5' RACE reads. This sample yields some 40,000 distinct CDR3 sequences, of which about 6.1% are seen a single time; approximately 0.81% belongs to the top ten. The data are from a study of T-cell memory formation after mild COVID-19. This CDR3 is built from 17 residues. Unmatched junction bases numbered 9, after V lost 5 bases and J lost 2 bases. In germline, CDR1 is SGHTA, CDR2 FQGTGA.

Sequenced sample: PBMCs or a T cell subset sorted from them (not recorded which). This chain connects TRBV7-3 to TRBJ2-1, with 10 bases matching TRBD1. The sequence was obtained from an adult who had mild COVID-19 (a few samples of this study predate the infection). Cell type and time point are not known. Here the CDR3 DNA reads TGTGCCAGCAGCCCCCATCCGACAGGGGGCGCCTACAATGAGCAGTTCTTC. Amino acid sequence: CASSPHPTGGAYNEQFF.